This TCR beta chain originates from a study of cytomegalovirus exposure and HLA in healthy donors. Broader study findings: In terms of immune exposure information, only CMV serostatus was available. HLA allele associations emerged for about 16,000 TCR beta sequences in a later analysis, at 0.05 false discovery rate. With later analysis, a missense DCLRE1C variant became linked to TCR beta V- and J-gene trimming.

Comments on this clone: What it binds is not known.

V was pared by 8 bases and J by 5 bases, with 18 bases between. Germline lookup yields CDR1 SNHLY and CDR2 FYNNEI. The CDR3 extends over 14 amino acids. PCR primers comprised 60 Vbeta and 13 Jbeta primers. Profiled with immunoSEQ multiplex PCR; TCRdb holds only in-frame clones, not every one. The sample consists of approximately 73,000 clones, approximately 57% of them appearing once. The chain combines TRBV2 with TRBJ1-1, with D possibly TRBD1 on 6 matching bases. The source is a man aged 30 to 39 in good health and CMV-seropositive. Sequencing was done on a sample of PBMCs. CDR3 coding DNA: TGTGCCAGCGGAGTCGCAGGGGTCGTTACTGAAGCTTTCTTT. It yields the protein CASGVAGVVTEAFF.